Shown below are 32 T cell receptor beta chains from a single sample sequenced in a study of CD4 T cell repertoires in COVID-19. Here immunoSEQ multiplex PCR was the method, and the copy in TCRdb shows in-frame clones only, minus some. The sample includes about 75,000 clones, 83% of them seen just once. This sample comprised CD4+ T cells from peripheral blood, obtained after recovery from COVID-19. The receptor source for this set is a human donor who had COVID-19.

This clone was seen only a few times. The genes are TRBV3-1 (or the pseudogene TRBV3-2) and TRBJ1-3; TRBD1 might be the D (6 bases). This CDR3 contains 15 residues. V lost 4 bases, J lost 2 bases, and 12 bases lay in between. Germline V gene sequence: CDR1 LGHDT, CDR2 YNNKEL (reference sequence). CDR3 in amino acids: CASSPFQGTGNTIYF. Written as DNA, the CDR3 is TGTGCCAGCAGCCCCTTCCAGGGGACTGGAAACACCATATATTTT.

The chain uses TRBV12-3 or TRBV12-4 and TRBJ1-2; the D is unclear. The CDR3 length is 13 residues. V lost 1 base, J lost 8 bases, and 11 bases lay in between. The DNA for the CDR3 is TGTGCCAGCAGTTTAGTCGGAGAAGGAGGCTACACCTTC. Residues: CASSLVGEGGYTF.

In this sample, this clone turned up once. The chain combines TRBV11-2 with TRBJ2-5, with D uncertain. Germline V gene sequence: CDR1 SGHAT, CDR2 FQNNGV. The CDR3 is 12 amino acids. The V end lost 3 bases, the J end lost 1 base, and 3 bases lay between the germline ends. This CDR3 is CASSFFQETQYF. The CDR3, as DNA: TGTGCCAGCAGCTTTTTCCAAGAGACCCAGTACTTC.

For the CDR3, the DNA is TGTGCCAGCAGTGAAGCGCTTCAGGGTTTGGGGGAAAAACTGTTTTTT. Amino acid sequence: CASSEALQGLGEKLFF. The J gene is TRBJ1-4, the V gene TRBV6-1, with D possibly matching TRBD1 (5 bases). The germline V gene has CDR1 MNHNS and CDR2 SASEGT. The CDR3 is 16 residues long. Trimming took off 0 bases at V and 8 bases at J, with 16 bases between the two ends.

In DNA form, the CDR3 reads TGCGCCAGCAGCCCGGATAACAGGGGTGGCTACACCTTC. Its protein is CASSPDNRGGYTF. The chain links TRBV5-1 to TRBJ1-2; TRBD1 matches at 7 bases. The germline gives CDR1 SGHRS, CDR2 YFSETQ. The CDR3 contains 13 residues. V was pared by 4 bases and J by 7 bases, with 7 bases of the junction left unmatched.

The chain recombines TRBV5-1 with TRBJ2-7, with D perhaps matching TRBD2 (6 bases). This CDR3 is 13 amino acids long. Germline CDR1 SGHRS, CDR2 YFSETQ. V gave up 8 bases and J gave up 6 bases, with 18 bases separating them. In DNA, the CDR3 is TGCGCCAGTATCTACTGGTCGGGGGTCGAGCAGTACTTC. This sequence encodes CASIYWSGVEQYF. The full variable domain, its missing parts supplied by reference TRBV5-1 and TRBJ2-7, is KAGVTQTPRYLIKTRGQQVTLSCSPISGHRSVSWYQQTPGQGLQFLFEYFSETQRNKGNFPGRFSGRQFSNSRSEMNVSTLELGDSALYLCASIYWSGVEQYFGPGTRLTVT.

This clone was seen just once. The rearrangement uses TRBV2 and TRBJ2-1; maybe TRBD2 (6 bases). The CDR3 is made up of 14 amino acids. Germline values: CDR1 SNHLY, CDR2 FYNNEI. With 4 bases removed from V and 8 bases from J, the gap between germline ends came to 15 bases. CDR3 DNA: TGTGCCAGCAGTGCTAACGGGGGAAGAGATGAGCAGTTCTTC. It translates to CASSANGGRDEQFF.

This clone showed up just once. The chain has TRBV5-5 and TRBJ2-2, with 11 bases that match TRBD2. This CDR3 is 17 amino acids long. The ends lost 4 bases at V and 5 bases at J; junction bases unmatched: 10. Germline V gene sequence: CDR1 SGHKS, CDR2 YYEKEE (reference sequence). CDR3 nucleotides: TGTGCCAGCAGCGAGGGCCTAGCGGGGGGTCAGACCGGGGAGCTGTTTTTT. Its protein product is CASSEGLAGGQTGELFF.

This chain connects TRBV2 to TRBJ2-1, with 7 bases lining up with TRBD1. V was pared by 5 bases and J by 4 bases, with 5 bases of the junction left unmatched. This CDR3 region has 14 residues. Per germline, CDR1 SNHLY and CDR2 FYNNEI. The CDR3 DNA sequence: TGTGCCAGCAGTCGGGACAGACTGTACAATGAGCAGTTCTTC. Translating it yields CASSRDRLYNEQFF.

This clone was seen once. This rearrangement joins TRBV27 to TRBJ2-7; D is tentatively TRBD1 or TRBD2 (5 bases each). Germline V gene data show CDR1 as MNHEY and CDR2 as SMNVEV (reference sequence). Trimming cost V 6 bases and J 2 bases, with 14 bases left between them. The CDR3 length is 14 residues. This chain's CDR3 is CASRIGTNTYEQYF. The DNA for the CDR3 is TGTGCCAGCAGAATCGGGACGAACACCTACGAGCAGTACTTC.

This rearrangement joins TRBV7-2 to TRBJ2-3, with D maybe TRBD2 (5 bases). This CDR3 has 13 amino acids. Germline V gives CDR1 SGHTA, CDR2 FQGNSA. Trimming pared 10 bases from V and 4 bases from J, leaving 15 bases between. CDR3 sequence reads: CATTLGESDTQYF. CDR3 DNA sequence: TGTGCCACAACTCTTGGGGAGTCAGATACGCAGTATTTT. The variable domain in full, completed from reference TRBV7-2 and TRBJ2-3, reads GAGVSQSPSNKVTEKGKDVELRCDPISGHTALYWYRQSLGQGLEFLIYFQGNSAPDKSGLPSDRFSAERTGGSVSTLTIQRTQQEDSAVYLCATTLGESDTQYFGPGTRLTVL.

The chain couples TRBV28 to TRBJ1-1; D is undetermined. Germline CDR1 reads MDHEN; CDR2 reads SYDVKM. V was trimmed by 3 bases and J by 0 bases, leaving 8 bases between them. The CDR3 totals 14 residues. CDR3 amino acids: CASSLIAMNTEAFF. The CDR3 region has the DNA TGTGCCAGCAGTTTGATAGCCATGAACACTGAAGCTTTCTTT.

The chain is built from TRBV9 and TRBJ2-3; 9 bases are a match to TRBD2. V dropped 4 bases and J dropped 1; count of bases not matched to a gene: 4. Germline assignment: CDR1 SGDLS and CDR2 YYNGEE. The CDR3 is 15 residues long. This CDR3 reads CASSPIAGGTDTQYF. The CDR3 nucleotides read TGTGCCAGCAGCCCAATAGCGGGAGGCACAGATACGCAGTATTTT.

This rearrangement joins TRBV5-6 to TRBJ1-1; tentative D call: TRBD1 (5 bases). Germline V gene lookup returns CDR1 SGHDT and CDR2 YYEEEE. This CDR3 has 12 residues. V shed 1 base and J shed 7 bases, with 8 bases lying between them. In nucleotides, the CDR3 is TGTGCCAGCAGCTTGAGGGGCCTTGAAGCTTTCTTT. Its translation: CASSLRGLEAFF. Complete variable domain (other parts from reference TRBV5-6 and TRBJ1-1): DAGVTQSPTHLIKTRGQQVTLRCSPKSGHDTVSWYQQALGQGPQFIFQYYEEEERQRGNFPDRFSGHQFPNYSSELNVNALLLGDSALYLCASSLRGLEAFFGQGTRLTVV.

CDR3 nucleotide sequence: TGTGCCAGCAGCTTAATCCTAGGGGGAGGAACTGAAGCTTTCTTT. Its translation is CASSLILGGGTEAFF. The chain links TRBV5-4 to TRBJ1-1; D may be TRBD1 (6 bases). The germline V and J ends were trimmed by 2 bases and 5 bases, with 16 bases remaining between them. The CDR3 runs to 15 residues. The germline gives CDR1 SGHNT, CDR2 YYREEE (reference sequence).

V usage is TRBV4-2 and J usage is TRBJ2-5, with 12 nucleotides matching TRBD2. CDR1 is LGHNA and CDR2 is YNFKEQ in the germline V gene. V shed 0 bases, J shed 0 bases, and the junction held 8 bases outside the gene matches. The CDR3 runs 19 residues. CDR3 bases: TGTGCCAGCAGCCAAGAGCTAGCGGGAGGGACAGGGTACCAAGAGACCCAGTACTTC. Its translation is CASSQELAGGTGYQETQYF.

The chain recombines TRBV5-4 with TRBJ1-2; 7 nucleotides agree with TRBD1. CDR3 length: 16 amino acids. J gave up 8 bases and V 1 base, and 14 bases lay outside the gene matches. Germline CDR1 reads SGHNT; CDR2 reads YYREEE (reference sequence). The CDR3 loop is CASSLPMDRHSGGYTF. The CDR3 DNA is TGTGCCAGCAGCTTGCCGATGGACAGGCATTCCGGGGGCTACACCTTC.

This clone was seen a handful of times. The CDR3 DNA sequence: TGTGCCAGCAGTAGCGGACAGGGGAGGCATCAGCCCCAGCATTTT. Protein product: CASSSGQGRHQPQHF. V and J are TRBV27 and TRBJ1-5, with 9 bases lining up with TRBD1. Germline loops: CDR1 MNHEY, CDR2 SMNVEV (reference sequence). V trimming: 5 bases; J trimming: 5 bases; junction bases outside the gene matches: 7. This CDR3 region has 15 residues.

The chain is built from TRBV4-1 and TRBJ2-1; 12 bases map to TRBD2. With V trimmed by 4 bases and J by 5 bases, 9 bases remained unmatched. Germline CDR1 reads MGHRA; CDR2 reads YSYEKL. This CDR3 has 17 amino acids. The CDR3 DNA is TGCGCCAGCAGCCGGAGGGCTAGCGGGGGGGCGGACAATGAGCAGTTCTTC. Translating it yields CASSRRASGGADNEQFF.

The gene calls are TRBV6-5 and TRBJ1-4, with 10 bases that match TRBD1. The CDR3 is 14 residues long. Germline V gives CDR1 MNHEY, CDR2 SVGAGI. The junction had 5 bases not matched to a gene; V was cut back by 6 bases and J by 7 bases. CDR3 amino acids: CASRKTGGGEKLFF. The CDR3 region has the DNA TGTGCCAGCAGGAAGACAGGGGGCGGTGAAAAACTGTTTTTT.

This chain joins TRBV5-1 and TRBJ1-5; 7 bases map to TRBD1. V lost 5 bases and J lost 0; bases outside the gene matches: 5. This CDR3 spans 15 amino acids. The V gene's germline CDR1 is SGHRS and CDR2 YFSETQ. The CDR3 loop reads CASSLSGGSNQPQHF. CDR3 nucleotides: TGCGCCAGCAGTCTTTCAGGGGGTAGCAATCAGCCCCAGCATTTT. The full variable domain, with the rest looked up from reference TRBV5-1 and TRBJ1-5, is KAGVTQTPRYLIKTRGQQVTLSCSPISGHRSVSWYQQTPGQGLQFLFEYFSETQRNKGNFPGRFSGRQFSNSRSEMNVSTLELGDSALYLCASSLSGGSNQPQHFGDGTRLSIL.

The rearrangement joins TRBV10-3 to TRBJ1-5; no clear D gene. The CDR3 loop spans 14 amino acids. The V and J ends lost 3 bases and 0 bases respectively, with 6 bases between them. Looked up from germline, CDR1 is ENHRY and CDR2 is SYGVKD. CDR3: CAISDTASNQPQHF. CDR3 nucleotides: TGTGCCATCAGTGACACAGCTAGCAATCAGCCCCAGCATTTT.

The rearrangement links TRBV19 to TRBJ1-2; D is uncertain. The germline V gene has CDR1 LNHDA and CDR2 SQIVND (reference sequence). The CDR3 is made up of 12 amino acids. Trimming left V 5 bases short and J 4 bases short, with 8 bases between. The CDR3 is CASSRQIYGYTF. CDR3 DNA sequence: TGTGCCAGTAGTCGGCAGATCTATGGCTACACCTTC.

The CDR3 region has the DNA TGTGCCATCAGTGAGCGGACGGGCACCTACAATGAGCAGTTCTTC. Translation: CAISERTGTYNEQFF. V and J are TRBV10-3 and TRBJ2-1; D is ambiguous. V was trimmed by 2 bases and J by 2 bases, leaving 10 bases between them. This CDR3 contains 15 residues. CDR1 is ENHRY and CDR2 is SYGVKD in the germline V gene.

The V and J genes are TRBV5-6 and TRBJ1-1; tentative D call: TRBD1 (6 bases). The CDR3 contains 14 residues. Germline loops: CDR1 SGHDT, CDR2 YYEEEE. The V end was cut by 3 bases, the J end by 0 bases, with 9 bases between. CDR3 residues: CASSWGQLNTEAFF. The CDR3 DNA sequence: TGTGCCAGCAGCTGGGGACAATTGAACACTGAAGCTTTCTTT.

This chain uses TRBV27 with TRBJ2-7; 10 bases map to TRBD2. The CDR3 contains 15 residues. Looked up from germline, CDR1 is MNHEY and CDR2 is SMNVEV (reference sequence). V shed 6 bases, J shed 2 bases, and the junction held 7 bases outside the gene matches. The CDR3 DNA reads as TGTGCCAGCAGCCCCACTAGCGGGACTACCTACGAGCAGTACTTC. It yields the protein CASSPTSGTTYEQYF.

The chain uses TRBV5-6 and TRBJ1-2, with TRBD1 identical over 8 bases. Losses at the gene ends were 1 base for V and 4 bases for J; bases not matched to a gene: 6. Germline V gene data show CDR1 as SGHDT and CDR2 as YYEEEE. This CDR3 contains 15 residues. The CDR3 coding sequence is TGTGCCAGCAGCTTGATGACAGGGGTGGCCTATGGCTACACCTTC. Translated, it gives CASSLMTGVAYGYTF.

This chain uses TRBV11-2 with TRBJ1-5; D gene uncertain. With 4 bases removed from V and 2 bases from J, the gap between germline ends came to 18 bases. This CDR3 contains 17 residues. The germline V gene encodes CDR1 SGHAT and CDR2 FQNNGV. The CDR3 is CASSSYPRADGNQPQHF. CDR3 bases: TGTGCCAGCAGCTCCTACCCCCGGGCAGATGGCAATCAGCCCCAGCATTTT.

This clone was seen only once. This chain links TRBV5-1 with TRBJ2-5; no clear D. The ends were cut back, 4 bases at V and 1 base at J, with 8 bases in the middle. This CDR3 spans 13 amino acids. Germline assignment: CDR1 SGHRS and CDR2 YFSETQ. CDR3 DNA: TGCGCCAGCAGCACCCAGCTCCAAGAGACCCAGTACTTC. The encoded protein is CASSTQLQETQYF.

This sequence joins TRBV5-4 and TRBJ1-2; 8 bases align to TRBD1. The CDR3 is 14 residues long. With V trimmed by 5 bases and J by 6 bases, 9 bases remained unmatched. Germline V gene sequence: CDR1 SGHNT, CDR2 YYREEE (reference sequence). The CDR3 spells CASSLFQGAHGYTF. CDR3 nucleotides: TGTGCCAGCAGTCTTTTCCAGGGGGCGCATGGCTACACCTTC.

This chain links TRBV4-1 with TRBJ1-2, with D unresolved. Between the trimmed V and J ends, which lost 2 bases and 7 bases, there was a span of 23 bases. CDR3 size: 17 residues. Germline loops: CDR1 MGHRA, CDR2 YSYEKL. The CDR3 region is CASSQQVLTGPQTGYTF. The CDR3 DNA reads as TGCGCCAGCAGCCAACAAGTCTTGACCGGGCCTCAGACTGGCTACACCTTC.

V gene TRBV19 combines with J gene TRBJ2-7; 8 bases agree with TRBD2. The germline CDR1 and CDR2 sequences are LNHDA and SQIVND (reference sequence). This CDR3 contains 15 residues. V shed 7 bases and J 0 bases; nucleotides not matched to a gene: 8. The DNA for the CDR3 is TGTGCCAGTACCGTTAGCGGGAAGGGCTCCTACGAGCAGTACTTC. Its translation is CASTVSGKGSYEQYF.